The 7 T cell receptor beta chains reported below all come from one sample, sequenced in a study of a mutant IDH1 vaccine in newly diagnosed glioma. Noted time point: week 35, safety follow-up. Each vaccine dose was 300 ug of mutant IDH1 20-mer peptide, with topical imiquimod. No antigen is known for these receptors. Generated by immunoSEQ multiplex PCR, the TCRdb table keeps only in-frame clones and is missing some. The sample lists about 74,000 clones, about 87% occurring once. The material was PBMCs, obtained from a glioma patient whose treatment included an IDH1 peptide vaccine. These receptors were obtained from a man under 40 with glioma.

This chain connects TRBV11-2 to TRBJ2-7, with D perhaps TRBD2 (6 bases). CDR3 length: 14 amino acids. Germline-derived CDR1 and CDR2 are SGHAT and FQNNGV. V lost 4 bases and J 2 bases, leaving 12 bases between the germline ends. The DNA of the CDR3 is TGTGCCAGCAGCTCGGGGGACGGAACCTACGAGCAGTACTTC. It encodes CASSSGDGTYEQYF.

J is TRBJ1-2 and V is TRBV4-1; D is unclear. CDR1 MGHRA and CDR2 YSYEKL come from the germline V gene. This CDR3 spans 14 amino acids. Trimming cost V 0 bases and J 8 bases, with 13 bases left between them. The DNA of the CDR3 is TGCGCCAGCAGCCAAGATCGGGGATTTCTCGGCTACACCTTC. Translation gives CASSQDRGFLGYTF.

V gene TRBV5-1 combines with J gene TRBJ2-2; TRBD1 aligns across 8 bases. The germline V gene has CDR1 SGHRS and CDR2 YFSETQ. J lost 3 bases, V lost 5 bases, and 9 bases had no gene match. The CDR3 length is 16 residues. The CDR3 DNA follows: TGCGCCAGCAGACCGGACAGGGCGAGGGACACCGGGGAGCTGTTTTTT. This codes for CASRPDRARDTGELFF.

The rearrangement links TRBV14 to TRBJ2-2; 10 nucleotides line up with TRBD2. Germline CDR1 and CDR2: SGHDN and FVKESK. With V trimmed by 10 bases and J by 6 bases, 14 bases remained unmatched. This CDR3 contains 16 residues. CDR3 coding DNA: TGTGCCACCACTCGGAGCGGGGGGGCAGAGGCCGGGGAGCTGTTTTTT. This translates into CATTRSGGAEAGELFF.

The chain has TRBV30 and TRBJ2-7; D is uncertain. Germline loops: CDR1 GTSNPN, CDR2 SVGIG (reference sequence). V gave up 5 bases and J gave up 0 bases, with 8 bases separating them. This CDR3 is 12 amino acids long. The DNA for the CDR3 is TGTGCCTGGCGCGATTCCTCCTACGAGCAGTACTTC. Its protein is CAWRDSSYEQYF. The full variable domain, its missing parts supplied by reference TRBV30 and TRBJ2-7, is SQTIHQWPATLVQPVGSPLSLECTVEGTSNPNLYWYRQAAGRGLQLLFYSVGIGQISSEVPQNLSASRPQDRQFILSSKKLLLSDSGFYLCAWRDSSYEQYFGPGTRLTVT.

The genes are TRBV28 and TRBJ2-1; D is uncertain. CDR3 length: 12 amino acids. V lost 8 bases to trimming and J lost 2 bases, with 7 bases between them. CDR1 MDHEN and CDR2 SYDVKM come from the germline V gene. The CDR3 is CASQLTYNEQFF. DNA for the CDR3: TGTGCCAGCCAGTTAACCTACAATGAGCAGTTCTTC. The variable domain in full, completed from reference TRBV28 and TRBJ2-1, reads DVKVTQSSRYLVKRTGEKVFLECVQDMDHENMFWYRQDPGLGLRLIYFSYDVKMKEKGDIPEGYSVSREKKERFSLILESASTNQTSMYLCASQLTYNEQFFGPGTRLTVL.

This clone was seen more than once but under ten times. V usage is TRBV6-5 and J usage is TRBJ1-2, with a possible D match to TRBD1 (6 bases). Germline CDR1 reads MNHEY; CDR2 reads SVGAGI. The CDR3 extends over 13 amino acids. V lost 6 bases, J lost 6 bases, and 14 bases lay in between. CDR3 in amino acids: CASRLDRADGYTF. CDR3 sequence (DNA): TGTGCCAGCAGGCTGGACAGAGCCGATGGCTACACCTTC.